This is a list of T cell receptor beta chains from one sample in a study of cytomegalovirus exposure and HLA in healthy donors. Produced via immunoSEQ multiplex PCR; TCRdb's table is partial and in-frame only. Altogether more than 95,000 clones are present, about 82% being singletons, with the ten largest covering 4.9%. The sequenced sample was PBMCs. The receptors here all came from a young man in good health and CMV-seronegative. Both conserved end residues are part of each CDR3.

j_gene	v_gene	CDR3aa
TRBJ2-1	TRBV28	CASRPGGPYYNEQFF
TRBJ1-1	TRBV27	CASSLRASGIWTEAFF
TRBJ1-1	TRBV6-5	CASSYTGSNTEAFF
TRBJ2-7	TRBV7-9	CASSPPLGLAYEQYF
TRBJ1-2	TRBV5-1	CASSFTVTGGYTF
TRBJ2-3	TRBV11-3	CASSGQGIADTQYF
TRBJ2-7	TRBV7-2	CASSSPWRVSYEQYF
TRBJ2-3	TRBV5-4	CASSFKFSGNTQYF
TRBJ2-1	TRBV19	CASSIVRAGAAEQFF
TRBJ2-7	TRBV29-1	CSVDSGHNYEQYF
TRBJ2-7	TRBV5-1	CASSLVLAGALYEQYF
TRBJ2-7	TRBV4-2	CASSQGGLLDPYEQYF
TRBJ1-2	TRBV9	CASSEQQGARGHGYTF
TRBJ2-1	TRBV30	CAWGPPKFSGTHSYNEQFF
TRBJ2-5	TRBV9	CASSVGASGGAIETQYF
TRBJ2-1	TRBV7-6	CASSLLAGVLYEQFF
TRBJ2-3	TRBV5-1	CASQPGGRGSYTQYF
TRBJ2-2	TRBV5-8	CASSSPGLAGSNTGELFF
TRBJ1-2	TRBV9	CAARQGAYYGYTF
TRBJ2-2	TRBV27	CASSLSGDTGELFF